This T cell receptor beta chain was recovered during a study of blood T cell repertoires in COVID-19. Study information: Specimens from acute and convalescent COVID-19 originated in the United States, Italy and Spain. Sources were T cells, B-cell-depleted T cells, or PBMCs; the material itself was cDNA or gDNA.

Authors' data handling: Amplification of reference gene primers provided the estimated nucleated cell counts. The data were produced by immunoSEQ multiplex PCR, yet TCRdb's version contains in-frame clones alone and is incomplete. V and J calls and clone size are given by that table; D and trimming were obtained from the DNA. The sample records 10,000 to 15,000 clones, roughly 78% being singletons. This clone was seen just once. The V gene end was trimmed by 5 bases and the J gene end by 5 bases; junction bases not matched to a gene: 7. In germline, CDR1 is LGHDT, CDR2 YNNKEL (reference sequence). There are 14 residues in the CDR3.

This TCR was sampled from a human donor in a cohort sampled during active COVID-19. The sequenced sample consisted of peripheral blood. This chain links TRBV3-1 (or the pseudogene TRBV3-2) with TRBJ1-1, with 8 bases identical to TRBD1. CDR3 amino acids: CASSLGTGGTEAFF. The CDR3 DNA follows: TGTGCCAGCAGCTTGGGGACAGGTGGGACTGAAGCTTTCTTT.